This TCR beta chain was retrieved from a study of blood T cells in healthy people across ages. A sample-barcoded 5' primer and a J-beta primer mix were used in a second PCR of roughly 6 to 11 cycles. TCRdb independently ran MiXCR on the 5' RACE reads; one entry per CDR3 protein. The table includes 600,000 to 850,000 distinct CDR3 sequences, roughly 45% detected once. This clonotype appeared a single time. The V end was cut by 3 bases, the J end by 5 bases, with 22 bases between. Germline V gene data show CDR1 as DFQATT and CDR2 as SNEGSKA (reference sequence). This CDR3 comprises 16 residues. This TCR derives from an older woman in good health. The chain joins TRBV20-1 to TRBJ2-5; perhaps TRBD2 as D (6 bases). What was sequenced was blood. Here the CDR3 reads CSASPPLAAVQETQYF. The CDR3 DNA reads as TGCAGTGCTAGTCCCCCCTTAGCGGCCGTACAGGAGACCCAGTACTTC.